This entry is about one T cell receptor (beta chain). Its antigen is not identified. This sample is part of a study of T cells in Graves' hyperthyroidism and ophthalmopathy. Study-level results: Stable hyperthyroidism was told apart from ophthalmopathy by a model built on 13 V-J features. Most clonotypes expanded in thyroid above 0.001 were likewise present in blood.

Template material for amplifying TCR beta CDR3 regions consisted of RNA transcripts. Initially, a first-round RT-PCR of the TCR CDR3 employed the HTBI primer set. TCRdb reprocessed the multiplex PCR reads with MiXCR, giving one entry per CDR3 protein. The sample has 640,000 or so distinct CDR3 sequences, 12% to 15% seen once. Germline CDR1 and CDR2: MNHGY and SVAAGI. The length of the CDR3 is 16 residues. V dropped 4 bases and J dropped 2; count of bases not matched to a gene: 11. The authors obtained PBMCs from about 9 ml of fresh peripheral blood. Sequenced material: blood. This receptor was identified in a woman aged 18-30 years with Graves' ophthalmopathy. This sequence joins TRBV6-9 and TRBJ2-7; 7 bases align to TRBD1. CDR3 in DNA: TGTGCCAGCAGTTCTGTCAACAGGGGAAGGGCCTACGAGCAGTACTTC. It translates to CASSSVNRGRAYEQYF.